The 7 T cell receptor beta chains listed next were all sequenced from one sample in a study of cytomegalovirus exposure and HLA in healthy donors. In the PCR, 60 Vbeta and 13 Jbeta primers were used. This table comes from immunoSEQ multiplex PCR, and its TCRdb copy is limited to in-frame clones, with some not included. The sample includes about 140,000 clones, around 77% seen only once; the top ten take 4.9%. The sample consisted of PBMCs. Receptor source: a woman aged 50 to 65 in good health and CMV-seronegative.

This clone was counted between two and nine times. CDR3 region: CASSRTGDTTGTQYF. The CDR3 DNA is TGTGCCAGCAGTCGGACAGGGGACACAACAGGGACCCAGTACTTC. This chain links TRBV27 with TRBJ2-5; 9 bases match TRBD1. Germline trimming cut 5 bases from V and 7 bases from J; bases unmatched to any gene: 11. CDR3 length equals 15 residues. The germline V gene encodes CDR1 MNHEY and CDR2 SMNVEV (reference sequence).

The chain uses TRBV7-2 and TRBJ1-1, with D hard to call. Trimming shortened V by 1 base and J by 0 bases, and 6 bases separated the two germline ends. The CDR3 covers 14 residues. The V gene's germline CDR1 is SGHTA and CDR2 FQGNSA. This CDR3 reads CASSLVLLNTEAFF. The CDR3 nucleotides are TGTGCCAGCAGCTTAGTCCTATTGAACACTGAAGCTTTCTTT.

CDR3 in DNA: TGTGCCAGTAGTATTTCCTCTGACAATGAGCAGTTCTTC. Amino acid sequence: CASSISSDNEQFF. The chain links TRBV19 to TRBJ2-1, with D unresolved. The CDR3 runs 13 residues. The germline V and J ends were trimmed by 3 bases and 5 bases, with 8 bases remaining between them. Germline CDR1 and CDR2: LNHDA and SQIVND (reference sequence).

This clone turned up a few times. The V call is TRBV28, the J call TRBJ1-2; D might be TRBD1 (5 bases). CDR1 is MDHEN and CDR2 is SYDVKM in the germline V gene. The CDR3 totals 15 residues. Trimming stripped 2 bases from V and 4 bases from J, with 14 bases between. In DNA, the CDR3 is TGTGCCAGCAGTTTACGCCGACCCGGGGGCTATGGCTACACCTTC. It translates to CASSLRRPGGYGYTF.

J is TRBJ1-1 and V is TRBV6-5, with D possibly TRBD1 on 5 matching bases. Looked up from germline, CDR1 is MNHEY and CDR2 is SVGAGI. Trimming removed 6 bases from V and 5 bases from J, with 10 bases in between. The CDR3 sequence is 12 residues long. The DNA of the CDR3 is TGTGCCAGCAGGGAGGGGAGAACTGAAGCTTTCTTT. This codes for CASREGRTEAFF.

The CDR3 DNA follows: TGTGCCAGCAGCTTTAGCGGGGAGTCCTACGAGCAGTACTTC. It encodes CASSFSGESYEQYF. This chain links TRBV7-2 with TRBJ2-7; 8 positions agree with TRBD2. CDR1 SGHTA and CDR2 FQGNSA come from the germline V gene. V lost 3 bases, J lost 1 base, and 2 bases stayed unmatched. The CDR3 runs 14 residues.

This clone was seen a single time. The rearrangement joins TRBV18 to TRBJ1-6, with D possibly matching TRBD1 (6 bases). CDR3 length: 13 amino acids. The germline CDR1 and CDR2 sequences are KGHSH and LQKENI. V dropped 5 bases and J dropped 7 bases, with 9 bases sitting between them. The CDR3 protein is CASSEGTNSPLHF. The CDR3, as DNA: TGTGCCAGCTCAGAAGGGACAAATTCACCCCTCCACTTT. Filled out from reference TRBV18 and TRBJ1-6, the complete variable domain reads NAGVMQNPRHLVRRRGQEARLRCSPMKGHSHVYWYRQLPEEGLKFMVYLQKENIIDESGMPKERFSAEFPKEGPSILRIQQVVRGDSAAYFCASSEGTNSPLHFGNGTRLTVT.